The 2 T cell receptor beta chains listed next were all sequenced from one sample in a study of blood T cell repertoires in COVID-19 (dated by TCRdb to the early 2020s). The library was produced with the immunoSEQ multiplex PCR assay. In TCRdb, the immuneACCESS table is reduced to in-frame sequences with V and J assigned. These tables do not hold every clone; where another copy was compared, an unresolved V gene accounts for under half, and the others remain unexplained. This sample has 250,000 or so clones in its table, and 87% of those were observed once. Clones ranked in the top ten supply more than 1.3% of the sample. Specimen: peripheral blood. Receptors originate from a woman in her thirties or forties who had recovered from COVID-19.

The chain is built from TRBV11-2 and TRBJ2-7, with D possibly TRBD1 on 6 matching bases. Between the trimmed V and J ends, which lost 2 bases and 2 bases, there was a span of 7 bases. Germline values: CDR1 SGHAT, CDR2 FQNNGV. The CDR3 covers 13 residues. The CDR3 DNA reads TGTGCCAGCAGCTTAAACAGGGCCTACGAGCAGTACTTC. Translation gives CASSLNRAYEQYF. The full variable domain, rest sourced from reference TRBV11-2 and TRBJ2-7, is EAGVAQSPRYKIIEKRQSVAFWCNPISGHATLYWYQQILGQGPKLLIQFQNNGVVDDSQLPKDRFSAERLKGVDSTLKIQPAKLEDSAVYLCASSLNRAYEQYFGPGTRLTVT.

This clone has more than one count but fewer than ten. The V and J genes are TRBV27 and TRBJ2-7; weak D call: TRBD1 (5 bases). Per germline, CDR1 MNHEY and CDR2 SMNVEV (reference sequence). CDR3 size: 12 residues. Trimming took off 7 bases at V and 3 bases at J, with 10 bases between the two ends. Written as DNA, the CDR3 is TGTGCCAGCACGCACAGGAACTACGAGCAGTACTTC. The encoded protein is CASTHRNYEQYF.